The rows below give T cell receptor beta chains drawn from one sample of a study of CD8 T cells in ankylosing spondylitis. TCRdb ran MiXCR on the 5' RACE reads and lists one entry per CDR3 protein. The repertoire holds about 130,000 distinct CDR3 sequences, about 7.3% seen once, with 12% in the top ten. Sequencing was performed on blood, either unsorted or a sorted T cell fraction (not recorded which). These receptors were obtained from a female donor with ankylosing spondylitis or in good health (not recorded which). Both conserved end residues are part of each CDR3. Each record gives: D gene, J gene, V gene, clone size, CDR3 protein, CDR3 DNA. A D gene is named only where the DNA matches it firmly. Some rows have no size entry. The others give once, few or many, or a class for an expanded clone.

>.|TRBJ2-1|TRBV5-1|.
CASSSELDYNEQFF
TGCGCCAGCAGCTCAGAACTAGACTACAATGAGCAATTCTTC
>.|TRBJ1-5|TRBV27|many
CASSPRAGSNQPQHF
TGTGCCAGCAGTCCCCGCGCGGGTAGCAATCAGCCCCAGCATTTT
>TRBD2|TRBJ2-1|TRBV5-1|many
CASSLVPGGYNEQFF
TGCGCCAGCAGCTTGGTACCGGGGGGCTACAATGAGCAGTTCTTC
>.|TRBJ1-4|TRBV12-3/TRBV12-4|many
CASSFQGREKLFF
TGTGCCAGCAGTTTCCAGGGTCGAGAAAAACTGTTTTTT
>TRBD1|TRBJ2-3|TRBV6-2/TRBV6-3|many
CASSPRRTGSTDTQYF
TGTGCCAGCAGTCCTCGCCGGACAGGCAGCACAGATACGCAGTATTTT
>TRBD1|TRBJ1-6|TRBV18|many
CASSPRPGQLFNSPLHF
TGTGCCAGCTCACCTCGTCCGGGACAGCTATTTAATTCACCCCTCCACTTT
>.|TRBJ1-3|TRBV12-3/TRBV12-4|many
CASRLSSRSSGNTIYF
TGTGCCAGCAGGCTGTCGTCCCGAAGCTCTGGAAACACCATATATTTT
>.|TRBJ1-5|TRBV25-1|many
CASSPGGRGSNQPQHF
TGTGCCAGCAGCCCCGGGGGGAGGGGAAGCAATCAGCCCCAGCATTTT
>.|TRBJ2-5|TRBV3-1|many
CASSQGPLGETQYF
TGTGCCAGCAGCCAAGGACCGCTGGGGGAGACCCAGTACTTC
>.|TRBJ1-2|TRBV6-6|many
CASSYSGVEGYTF
TGTGCCAGCAGTTACTCGGGGGTGGAGGGCTACACCTTC
>.|TRBJ2-7|TRBV30|few
CAWSVARYEQYF
TGTGCCTGGAGTGTAGCCCGTTACGAGCAGTACTTC
>.|TRBJ2-1|TRBV5-1|many
CASSLESAQYNEQFF
TGCGCCAGCAGCTTGGAATCGGCGCAATACAATGAGCAGTTCTTC
>TRBD1|TRBJ2-3|TRBV6-1|many
CASGDRDTDTQYF
TGTGCCAGCGGGGACAGGGACACAGATACGCAGTATTTT
>.|TRBJ2-7|TRBV18|once
CASSPLRQQGSYEQYF
TGTGCCAGCTCACCACTAAGGCAGCAGGGGTCCTACGAGCAGTACTTC
>.|TRBJ1-6|TRBV6-1|many
CASSLGTPSYNSPLHF
TGTGCCAGCAGCCTGGGGACTCCCTCCTATAATTCACCCCTCCACTTT
>.|TRBJ1-2|TRBV5-1|many
CASSYGDYGYTF
TGCGCCAGCAGCTATGGGGACTATGGCTACACCTTC
>.|TRBJ2-1|TRBV14|many
CASSQERPGVGDNEQFF
TGTGCCAGCAGCCAAGAACGACCAGGGGTTGGTGACAATGAGCAGTTCTTC
>.|TRBJ2-6|TRBV3-1|.
CASTKPASGANVLTF
TGTGCCAGCACCAAGCCGGCCTCTGGGGCCAACGTCCTGACTTTC
>.|TRBJ2-1|TRBV3-1|few
CASSLIRDEQFF
TGTGCCAGCAGCTTAATACGGGATGAGCAGTTCTTC
>.|TRBJ1-5|TRBV7-2|many
CASSSQDDQPQHF
TGTGCCAGCAGCTCCCAGGACGATCAGCCCCAGCATTTT
>.|TRBJ1-3|TRBV12-3/TRBV12-4|.
CASSFGGLGAFSGNTIYF
TGTGCCAGCAGTTTCGGGGGTTTGGGGGCCTTCTCTGGAAACACCATATATTTT
>.|TRBJ1-2|TRBV20-1|many
CSAKGNYGYTF
TGCAGTGCTAAGGGGAACTATGGCTACACCTTC
>TRBD1|TRBJ1-5|TRBV12-3/TRBV12-4|many
CASRGSGGSNQPQHF
TGTGCCAGCAGGGGCTCAGGGGGCAGCAATCAGCCCCAGCATTTT
>.|TRBJ1-6|TRBV5-1|many
CASSLGQFYNSPLHF
TGCGCCAGCAGCTTGGGACAGTTCTATAATTCACCCCTCCACTTT
>.|TRBJ1-1|TRBV2|many
CASNPTRNTEAFF
TGTGCCAGCAATCCAACAAGGAACACTGAAGCTTTCTTT
>TRBD2|TRBJ2-1|TRBV20-1|many
CSARLAGVSYNEQFF
TGCAGTGCTCGACTAGCGGGGGTATCCTACAATGAGCAGTTCTTC
>.|TRBJ1-6|TRBV25-1|many
CASSESDSPNSPLHF
TGTGCCAGCAGTGAATCTGACTCACCCAATTCACCCCTCCACTTT
>TRBD1|TRBJ2-2|TRBV12-3/TRBV12-4|many
CASSFDRGADTGELFF
TGTGCCAGCAGTTTTGACAGGGGGGCGGACACCGGGGAGCTGTTTTTT
>.|TRBJ2-3|TRBV29-1|many
CSVGGVLHTDTQYF
TGCAGCGTTGGAGGAGTTCTACACACAGATACGCAGTATTTT
>TRBD1|TRBJ1-2|TRBV29-1|many
CSVSDRGRIYGYTF
TGCAGCGTGTCGGACAGGGGGCGAATCTATGGCTACACCTTC
>.|TRBJ2-7|TRBV2|many
CASSGNYEQYF
TGTGCCAGCAGTGGGAATTACGAGCAGTACTTC
>.|TRBJ2-3|TRBV27|many
CASSRGDTQYF
TGTGCCAGCTCACGAGGAGATACGCAGTATTTT
>.|TRBJ2-4|TRBV20-1|many
CSAHTGRLLAKNIQYF
TGCAGTGCTCACACCGGGCGCCTCCTAGCCAAAAACATTCAGTACTTC
>.|TRBJ2-3|TRBV11-2|many
CASSLSPEPDTQYF
TGTGCCAGCAGCTTAAGCCCAGAACCAGATACGCAGTATTTT
>.|TRBJ2-5|TRBV11-2|many
CASSFPFGTQYF
TGTGCCAGCAGCTTCCCGTTTGGTACCCAGTACTTC
>TRBD1|TRBJ1-2|TRBV3-1|many
CASSRWGQDYTF
TGTGCCAGCAGCAGGTGGGGACAGGACTACACCTTC
>TRBD1|TRBJ2-2|TRBV18|few
CASSPGQATGELFF
TGTGCCAGCTCACCGGGACAGGCCACCGGGGAGCTGTTTTTT
>.|TRBJ2-3|TRBV12-3/TRBV12-4|many
CASSTLPDTQYF
TGTGCCAGCAGTACACTACCAGATACGCAGTATTTT
>TRBD2|TRBJ2-3|TRBV4-1|many
CASSHPGLADLTYFTDTQYF
TGCGCCAGCAGCCACCCGGGACTAGCGGACTTAACCTACTTCACAGATACGCAGTATTTT
>.|TRBJ1-1|TRBV19|.
CASLFGGRAFF
TGTGCCAGTCTATTCGGAGGTAGGGCTTTCTTT
>.|TRBJ2-5|TRBV9|few
CASSSTRGHGETQYF
TGTGCCAGCAGCTCAACGCGGGGACACGGGGAGACCCAGTACTTC
>.|TRBJ1-1|TRBV4-1|many
CASSQDPGRYTEAFF
TGCGCCAGCAGCCAAGACCCGGGCAGATACACTGAAGCTTTCTTT
>TRBD1|TRBJ2-1|TRBV15|many
CATSRDQGAKDEQFF
TGTGCCACCAGCAGAGACCAGGGGGCAAAGGATGAGCAGTTCTTC